The clone carrying this T cell receptor beta chain was observed a handful of times. Antigen unknown. The sample comes from a study of T-cell memory formation after mild COVID-19. Study background: TCR clustering was largely donor specific. Points from the study as a whole: Clones contracting across day 15 to 85 had a balanced CD4/CD8 profile; later expanding clones leaned CD4+.

The V and J ends lost 8 bases and 4 bases respectively, with 6 bases between them. Germline V gene data show CDR1 as LGHDT and CDR2 as YNNKEL (reference sequence). The CDR3 is made up of 11 amino acids. Constant-segment-primed 5'RACE gave TCR alpha and TCR beta cDNA libraries with sample barcodes and UMIs. TCRdb re-called the 5' RACE reads through MiXCR, storing one row per CDR3 protein. This table holds under 250,000 distinct CDR3 sequences, around 25% found once. The TCR sequence derives from an adult woman who had mild COVID-19 (a few samples of this study predate the infection). Cell type and time point are not known. The sample consisted of PBMCs or a T cell subset sorted from them (not recorded which). The chain recombines TRBV3-1 with TRBJ1-5; D gene uncertain. In DNA, the CDR3 is TGTGCCAGCTCGGAGAATCAGCCCCAGCATTTT. Its protein product is CASSENQPQHF.